The subject of this entry is one TCR beta chain. The data derive from a study of T cell responses to AZD1222 COVID-19 vaccine. Germline V gene sequence: CDR1 LGHDT, CDR2 YNNKEL (reference sequence). V was clipped by 8 bases and J by 2 bases, with 4 bases between them. CDR3 length: 11 amino acids. Some second doses came at about 4 weeks and others at about 12 weeks; these were pooled. Libraries were prepared by immunoSEQ multiplex PCR; TCRdb keeps only in-frame clonotypes and omits some of them. The table lists 180,000 or so clones, about 88% of them singletons. This clonotype was obtained from an adult who received the AZD1222 COVID-19 vaccine. The material was peripheral blood, obtained 28 days after the second AZD1222 dose. The chain recombines TRBV3-1 (or the pseudogene TRBV3-2) with TRBJ1-5; D not certain. The CDR3 spells CASGGNQPQHF. For the CDR3, the DNA is TGTGCCAGCGGCGGCAATCAGCCCCAGCATTTT.